One sample yielded the 29 T cell receptor beta chains listed below, sequenced in a study of T cells in Graves' hyperthyroidism and ophthalmopathy. RNA transcripts were the template for amplifying TCR beta CDR3 regions. HTBI primers drove first-round RT-PCR of the TCR CDR3. TCRdb re-called the multiplex PCR reads with MiXCR, one entry per CDR3 protein. Seen here are roughly 500,000 distinct CDR3 sequences, approximately 15% observed once, and the top ten hold around 5.4%. The sample taken for sequencing was blood. All receptors come from a woman aged 25 to 39 with Graves' hyperthyroidism that later progressed to Graves' ophthalmopathy.

This clonotype was seen many times. The chain links TRBV20-1 to TRBJ2-1; a weak D match, TRBD2 (6 bases). Germline CDR1 and CDR2: DFQATT and SNEGSKA (reference sequence). The length of the CDR3 is 15 residues. The V gene lost 5 bases and the J gene lost 2 bases, with 16 bases spanning the gap. The DNA of the CDR3 is TGCAGTGCTGGTAATGGAGGGCTAACCTACAATGAGCAGTTCTTC. Protein sequence: CSAGNGGLTYNEQFF.

At least ten counts were recorded for this clonotype. V usage is TRBV11-2 and J usage is TRBJ2-6; D unclear. Germline lookup yields CDR1 SGHAT and CDR2 FQNNGV. The CDR3 sequence is 16 residues long. Trimming took off 1 base at V and 0 bases at J, with 7 bases between the two ends. The CDR3 sequence is CASSLALTSGANVLTF. Written as DNA, the CDR3 is TGTGCCAGCAGCTTAGCATTGACCTCTGGGGCCAACGTCCTGACTTTC.

The chain employs TRBV29-1 and TRBJ1-2, with D tentatively TRBD1 (5 bases). CDR3 size: 16 residues. Deletions cut 1 base from V and 4 bases from J, with 19 bases between. Germline V gene sequence: CDR1 SQVTM, CDR2 ANQGSEA. The CDR3 region is CSVEVEVGARGYGYTF. The CDR3 coding sequence is TGCAGCGTTGAAGTTGAGGTAGGGGCCCGGGGCTATGGCTACACCTTC.

A word on this clonotype: With a much larger clone just one base away, this may be a read error. CDR3 residues: CASSTLGQLYGYAF. Here the CDR3 DNA reads TGTGCCAGCAGTACGTTGGGACAGCTTTATGGCTACGCCTTC. The chain uses TRBV6-1 and TRBJ1-2, with 7 bases aligning to TRBD1. The CDR3 has 14 amino acids. CDR1 is MNHNS and CDR2 is SASEGT in the germline V gene.

This clonotype occurred many times. V is TRBV10-3 and J is TRBJ1-1; maybe TRBD1 (6 bases). The CDR3 runs to 16 residues. V was shortened by 2 bases and J by 5 bases, with 18 bases between the two germline ends. In germline, CDR1 is ENHRY, CDR2 SYGVKD. The CDR3 DNA reads as TGTGCCATCAGTGAGACAGGGTTGAGGGTTGGGACTGAAGCTTTCTTT. Translating it yields CAISETGLRVGTEAFF.

The table lists this clonotype with many counts. The genes are TRBV12-3 or TRBV12-4 and TRBJ2-1; TRBD2 aligns across 11 bases. The CDR3 spans 15 residues. The ends lost 3 bases at V and 10 bases at J; junction bases unmatched: 8. The chain's CDR3 is CASSFGTSGSWEQFF. The CDR3 nucleotides read TGTGCCAGCAGTTTTGGAACTAGCGGGAGTTGGGAGCAGTTCTTC.

V gene TRBV29-1 combines with J gene TRBJ2-7, with TRBD1 as a possible D gene (5 bases). Trimming left V 6 bases short and J 3 bases short, with 18 bases between. The length of the CDR3 is 14 residues. CDR1 and CDR2 from the germline V gene are SQVTM and ANQGSEA. As DNA, the CDR3 is TGCAGCGTCGGATTAGGGGTGACAGTCTACGAGCAGTACTTC. This encodes CSVGLGVTVYEQYF.

This clonotype occurred many times. The chain couples TRBV11-3 to TRBJ1-1; no clear D. This CDR3 region has 14 residues. Trimming pared 2 bases from V and 3 bases from J, leaving 10 bases between. Germline values: CDR1 SGHNT, CDR2 YENEEA. CDR3 region: CASSLPHRYTEAFF. CDR3 nucleotide sequence: TGTGCCAGCAGCTTACCCCACAGATACACTGAAGCTTTCTTT.

This clonotype was found many times. The gene calls are TRBV20-1 and TRBJ2-3; D remains unclear. V shed 2 bases and J shed 2 bases, with 23 bases lying between them. The CDR3 is 18 amino acids. Germline assignment: CDR1 DFQATT and CDR2 SNEGSKA (reference sequence). CDR3 amino acids: CSARPYGGRLIYTDTQYF. CDR3 in DNA: TGCAGTGCTAGACCGTATGGCGGAAGACTTATATACACAGATACGCAGTATTTT.

The sample holds many counts of this clonotype. The rearrangement uses TRBV11-2 and TRBJ2-3; D perhaps matches TRBD2 (5 bases). Per the germline V gene, CDR1 is SGHAT and CDR2 is FQNNGV. The CDR3 is 16 residues long. V lost 1 base to trimming and J lost 0 bases, with 11 bases between them. The CDR3 reads CASSLGASRSTDTQYF. As DNA, the CDR3 is TGTGCCAGCAGCTTAGGCGCTAGCCGGAGCACAGATACGCAGTATTTT. Complete variable domain (other parts from reference TRBV11-2 and TRBJ2-3): EAGVAQSPRYKIIEKRQSVAFWCNPISGHATLYWYQQILGQGPKLLIQFQNNGVVDDSQLPKDRFSAERLKGVDSTLKIQPAKLEDSAVYLCASSLGASRSTDTQYFGPGTRLTVL.

This clonotype was detected many times. The CDR3 nucleotides read TGCAGTGCTAGAGATCACAAGAACACTGAAGCTTTCTTT. This translates into CSARDHKNTEAFF. The genes are TRBV20-1 and TRBJ1-1; D is undetermined. Trimming removed 0 bases at V and 1 base at J, with 6 bases between. The V gene's germline CDR1 is DFQATT and CDR2 SNEGSKA (reference sequence). The CDR3 loop spans 13 amino acids.

This clonotype appeared many times. The V call is TRBV18, the J call TRBJ2-1; D is unclear. The CDR3 has 14 residues. The V end lost 1 base, the J end lost 8 bases, and 12 bases lay between the germline ends. Germline loops: CDR1 KGHSH, CDR2 LQKENI. CDR3 sequence: CASSPQSARDEQFF. As DNA, the CDR3 is TGTGCCAGCTCACCACAGTCGGCGAGAGATGAGCAGTTCTTC.

J is TRBJ2-7 and V is TRBV24-1; D is unresolved. The germline V and J ends were trimmed by 3 bases and 5 bases, with 10 bases remaining between them. This CDR3 has 13 amino acids. The V gene's germline CDR1 is KGHDR and CDR2 SFDVKD. CDR3 amino acids: CATSDPYTDEQYF. CDR3 DNA sequence: TGTGCCACCAGTGATCCCTACACGGACGAGCAGTACTTC.

The rearrangement joins TRBV20-1 to TRBJ1-2, with D uncertain. Germline lookup yields CDR1 DFQATT and CDR2 SNEGSKA (reference sequence). The V and J ends lost 5 bases and 3 bases respectively, with 7 bases between them. The CDR3 spans 11 residues. CDR3 loop: CSADEDYGYTF. For the CDR3, the DNA is TGCAGTGCTGACGAGGACTATGGCTACACCTTC.

There are many counts of this clonotype. The V gene is TRBV7-2, the J gene TRBJ2-7; a possible D gene is TRBD2 (6 bases). Trimming shortened V by 2 bases and J by 4 bases, and 21 bases separated the two germline ends. Germline-derived CDR1 and CDR2 are SGHTA and FQGNSA. There are 17 residues in the CDR3. The CDR3: CASSLMVFGRDPYEQYF. The CDR3 bases are TGTGCCAGCAGCTTAATGGTCTTTGGGCGGGACCCATACGAGCAGTACTTC.

The chain recombines TRBV20-1 with TRBJ2-5; D might be TRBD1 (6 bases). CDR1 and CDR2 from the germline V gene are DFQATT and SNEGSKA (reference sequence). Trimming left V 1 base short and J 2 bases short, with 17 bases between. The CDR3 contains 16 residues. CDR3 nucleotides: TGCAGTGCTAGAGGCCCAACTTCTAGGGGGCAAGAGACCCAGTACTTC. This translates into CSARGPTSRGQETQYF.

The chain joins TRBV4-3 to TRBJ1-6, with D unclear. CDR1 and CDR2 (germline): LGHNA, YSLEER. The ends were cut back, 2 bases at V and 6 bases at J, with 14 bases in the middle. This CDR3 region has 16 residues. CDR3 DNA: TGCGCCAGCAGCCAAAGTGAGGGATTGTCTAATTCACCCCTCCACTTT. This gives the protein CASSQSEGLSNSPLHF.

The chain has TRBV12-3 or TRBV12-4 and TRBJ1-2; D is possibly TRBD1 (5 bases). CDR3 length equals 13 residues. V shed 6 bases and J shed 8 bases, with 16 bases lying between them. CDR3 protein: CASSPLGGGGYTF. The CDR3 bases are TGTGCCAGCAGCCCCCTGGGGGGAGGCGGCTACACCTTC.

This clonotype was counted between two and nine times. The genes are TRBV30 and TRBJ2-7; D may match TRBD1 or TRBD2 (5 bases each). The length of the CDR3 is 11 residues. CDR1 and CDR2 (germline): GTSNPN, SVGIG (reference sequence). V lost 2 bases, J lost 6 bases, and 8 bases lay in between. The CDR3 region has the DNA TGTGCCTGGAGTCCCGGGACCGAGCAGTACTTC. Its translation: CAWSPGTEQYF.

The chain combines TRBV30 with TRBJ2-7; no clear D gene. The V gene's germline CDR1 is GTSNPN and CDR2 SVGIG (reference sequence). Trimming pared 1 base from V and 3 bases from J, leaving 7 bases between. The CDR3 is made up of 12 amino acids. The CDR3 nucleotides are TGTGCCTGGAGTGGAGGTGACTACGAGCAGTACTTC. It specifies CAWSGGDYEQYF.

The sample holds many counts of this clonotype. The rearrangement links TRBV29-1 to TRBJ2-3, with D uncertain. Looked up from germline, CDR1 is SQVTM and CDR2 is ANQGSEA. The ends were cut back, 0 bases at V and 3 bases at J, with 7 bases in the middle. This CDR3 has 13 amino acids. Written as DNA, the CDR3 is TGCAGCGTTGAAGATCTGGCGACAGATACGCAGTATTTT. Protein product: CSVEDLATDTQYF.

This clonotype was observed at least ten times. This chain uses TRBV6-1 with TRBJ2-5, with D possibly matching TRBD2 (6 bases). The CDR3 is made up of 15 amino acids. Trimming cost V 5 bases and J 3 bases, with 16 bases left between them. Germline assignment: CDR1 MNHNS and CDR2 SASEGT. The CDR3: CASSYLGTSEETQYF. CDR3 nucleotide sequence: TGTGCCAGCAGTTACCTGGGGACTTCCGAAGAGACCCAGTACTTC.

This clonotype was detected many times. The CDR3 region has the DNA TGTGCCTGGAGTGTACTCCTGGAAAATGAGCAGTTCTTC. Its protein product is CAWSVLLENEQFF. V usage is TRBV30 and J usage is TRBJ2-1, with D unclear. The V gene lost 0 bases and the J gene lost 7 bases, with 10 bases spanning the gap. There are 13 residues in the CDR3. In germline, CDR1 is GTSNPN, CDR2 SVGIG (reference sequence).

This rearrangement joins TRBV6-2 or TRBV6-3 to TRBJ1-5; D call uncertain. Germline-derived CDR1 and CDR2 are MNHEY and SVGEGT. V was shortened by 6 bases and J by 2 bases, with 11 bases between the two germline ends. This CDR3 comprises 14 residues. The CDR3 here is CASRPADGNQPQHF. The DNA for the CDR3 is TGTGCCAGCAGGCCCGCGGATGGCAATCAGCCCCAGCATTTT.

This clonotype was detected many times. The chain combines TRBV19 with TRBJ2-1; D uncertain. Germline CDR1 is LNHDA and CDR2 is SQIVND (reference sequence). The length of the CDR3 is 16 residues. V lost 3 bases to trimming and J lost 2 bases, with 14 bases between them. CDR3 nucleotides: TGTGCCAGTAGTATGCGACTTTCCACCGCCTACAATGAGCAGTTCTTC. It is translated as CASSMRLSTAYNEQFF.

This clonotype was observed at least ten times. The gene calls are TRBV7-2 and TRBJ2-3; unclear D gene. The CDR3 covers 15 residues. Germline values: CDR1 SGHTA, CDR2 FQGNSA. V was trimmed by 5 bases and J by 4 bases, leaving 16 bases between them. The CDR3 loop reads CASSTGVEYADTQYF. The CDR3, as DNA: TGTGCCAGCAGCACTGGCGTCGAATACGCAGATACGCAGTATTTT.

This clonotype occurred many times. The V call is TRBV7-2, the J call TRBJ2-7; the D gene is possibly TRBD1 (6 bases). Trimming pared 5 bases from V and 0 bases from J, leaving 11 bases between. Germline lookup yields CDR1 SGHTA and CDR2 FQGNSA. CDR3 length: 14 amino acids. The CDR3 DNA follows: TGTGCCAGCAGCGCCGACAGGCCCTCCTACGAGCAGTACTTC. Amino acid sequence: CASSADRPSYEQYF. Supplemented by reference TRBV7-2 and TRBJ2-7, the full variable domain reads GAGVSQSPSNKVTEKGKDVELRCDPISGHTALYWYRQSLGQGLEFLIYFQGNSAPDKSGLPSDRFSAERTGGSVSTLTIQRTQQEDSAVYLCASSADRPSYEQYFGPGTRLTVT.

The table lists this clonotype with a few counts. CDR3 loop: CSVDGAGVAYGYTF. CDR3 sequence (DNA): TGCAGCGTTGATGGGGCAGGGGTAGCCTATGGCTACACCTTC. The chain couples TRBV29-1 to TRBJ1-2, with D possibly matching TRBD1 (6 bases). Per germline, CDR1 SQVTM and CDR2 ANQGSEA. The CDR3 runs 14 residues. The V end lost 3 bases, the J end lost 4 bases, and 15 bases lay between the germline ends. Variable domain in full (rest from reference TRBV29-1 and TRBJ1-2): SAVISQKPSRDICQRGTSLTIQCQVDSQVTMMFWYRQQPGQSLTLIATANQGSEATYESGFVIDKFPISRPNLTFSTLTVSNMSPEDSSIYLCSVDGAGVAYGYTFGSGTRLTVV.

This clonotype was detected many times. The rearrangement links TRBV12-3 or TRBV12-4 to TRBJ1-1, with TRBD1 matching over 8 bases. Trimming cost V 5 bases and J 6 bases; bases outside gene matches: 14. The CDR3 length is 16 residues. The CDR3 region is CASSIIGQGARSEAFF. In DNA form, the CDR3 reads TGTGCCAGCAGTATCATCGGACAGGGCGCGCGCTCTGAAGCTTTCTTT.